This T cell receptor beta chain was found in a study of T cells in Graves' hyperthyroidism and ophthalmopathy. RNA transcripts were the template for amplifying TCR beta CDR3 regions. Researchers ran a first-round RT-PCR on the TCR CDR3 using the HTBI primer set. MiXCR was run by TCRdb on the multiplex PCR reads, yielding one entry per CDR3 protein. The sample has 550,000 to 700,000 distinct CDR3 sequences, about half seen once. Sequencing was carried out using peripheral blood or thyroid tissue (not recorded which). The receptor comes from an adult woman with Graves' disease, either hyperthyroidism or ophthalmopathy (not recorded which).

As DNA, the CDR3 is TGTGCCAGCAGCCCAGTTCAGGGGGGCGAGCAGTTCTTC. Its translation: CASSPVQGGEQFF. This chain connects TRBV7-3 to TRBJ2-7, with D tentatively TRBD1 (7 bases). The DNA end is more similar to TRBJ2-1, so the J call may be wrong. The CDR3 is 13 residues long. From germline, CDR1 is SGHTA and CDR2 FQGTGA.